Included here is one TCR beta chain sequence, with context. These data originate in a study of blood T cell repertoires in COVID-19. Study context: Sources were T cells, B-cell-depleted T cells, or PBMCs; the material itself was cDNA or gDNA.

Method: immunoSEQ multiplex PCR; TCRdb's copy keeps in-frame clones and lacks some. This table holds some 200,000 clones, 92% found once. The V end was cut by 3 bases, the J end by 4 bases, with 14 bases between. There are 15 residues in the CDR3. Germline V gene sequence: CDR1 SGHRS, CDR2 YFSETQ. The sequencing sample was made of peripheral blood. This sequence was found in a man aged 25-45 years with acute or convalescent COVID-19. The chain recombines TRBV5-1 with TRBJ2-1, with a weak D call TRBD1 (6 bases). CDR3 nucleotide sequence: TGCGCCAGCAGCTACCCCCGGGACACTTACAATGAGCAGTTCTTC. It codes for CASSYPRDTYNEQFF.